The 9 T cell receptor beta chains below all came from one sample that was sequenced in a study of shared clonotypes between healthy human individuals. Here immunoSEQ multiplex PCR was the method, and the copy in TCRdb shows in-frame clones only, minus some. The repertoire holds 2 million to 2.5 million clones, with just over 90% as singletons. Sequences were obtained from naive CD4+ T cells from PBMCs. Stated subset: CD45RA+ positively selected. All receptors derive from a man aged 18 to 35 in good health. Some clones in this sample may be carry-over from other donors' samples.

As to this clone: Other nucleotide sequences in the sample specify the same CDR3. This chain joins TRBV28 and TRBJ1-2; 8 bases agree with TRBD1. Germline trimming cut 3 bases from V and 0 bases from J; bases unmatched to any gene: 3. The CDR3 sequence is 15 residues long. CDR1 MDHEN and CDR2 SYDVKM come from the germline V gene. The CDR3 sequence is CASSLTGAANYGYTF. In DNA, the CDR3 is TGTGCCAGCAGTTTGACAGGGGCAGCTAACTATGGCTACACCTTC.

The chain employs TRBV2 and TRBJ1-2, with 7 bases aligning to TRBD1. The CDR3 covers 15 residues. CDR1 and CDR2 (germline): SNHLY, FYNNEI. V dropped 6 bases and J dropped 6; count of bases not matched to a gene: 13. The CDR3 DNA reads TGTGCCAGCAGCCTCCTGTGGCAGGGGGAGGATGGCTACACCTTC. Translating it yields CASSLLWQGEDGYTF.

The chain's CDR3 is CASRRNPRQGREKLFF. DNA of the CDR3: TGTGCCAGCAGACGCAACCCACGGCAGGGGCGCGAAAAACTGTTTTTT. This rearrangement joins TRBV27 to TRBJ1-4, with a possible D match to TRBD1 (6 bases). CDR3 length: 16 amino acids. The V gene's germline CDR1 is MNHEY and CDR2 SMNVEV (reference sequence). V lost 6 bases and J 8 bases, leaving 22 bases between the germline ends. Full variable domain (remainder filled in from reference TRBV27 and TRBJ1-4): EAQVTQNPRYLITVTGKKLTVTCSQNMNHEYMSWYRQDPGLGLRQIYYSMNVEVTDKGDVPEGYKVSRKEKRNFPLILESPSPNQTSLYFCASRRNPRQGREKLFFGSGTQLSVL.

CDR3 protein: CASSGSGTRQETQYF. The CDR3 DNA reads TGCGCCAGCAGCGGTTCCGGGACTAGGCAAGAGACCCAGTACTTC. The chain uses TRBV5-1 and TRBJ2-5; TRBD2 matches 8 bases. Germline V gene data show CDR1 as SGHRS and CDR2 as YFSETQ. V lost 4 bases, J lost 2 bases, and 7 bases stayed unmatched. There are 15 residues in the CDR3.

This chain links TRBV7-9 with TRBJ2-7, with a tentative D call TRBD1 (5 bases). There are 15 residues in the CDR3. Trimming took 2 bases from V and 6 from J, leaving 17 bases between them. Germline V gene sequence: CDR1 SEHNR, CDR2 FQNEAQ (reference sequence). The chain's CDR3 is CASSLMGRTLTEQYF. The CDR3 region has the DNA TGTGCCAGCAGCTTAATGGGGCGGACCCTCACCGAGCAGTACTTC.

The CDR3 DNA is TGTGCCAGTAGTAACAGGGGCTCGAACACCGGGGAGCTGTTTTTT. Protein: CASSNRGSNTGELFF. This chain uses TRBV19 with TRBJ2-2, with 7 bases that match TRBD1. After removal of 4 bases from V and 0 bases from J, the junction contained 2 bases not matched to a gene. The CDR3 runs to 15 residues. Germline V CDR1 and CDR2: LNHDA, SQIVND (reference sequence). Looking up the rest from reference TRBV19 and TRBJ2-2 gives the full variable domain: DGGITQSPKYLFRKEGQNVTLSCEQNLNHDAMYWYRQDPGQGLRLIYYSQIVNDFQKGDIAEGYSVSREKKESFPLTVTSAQKNPTAFYLCASSNRGSNTGELFFGEGSRLTVL.

The table lists this clone with a count of one. This chain uses TRBV10-1 with TRBJ1-1, with TRBD1 matching 8 bases. Looked up from germline, CDR1 is WNHNN and CDR2 is SYGVQD (reference sequence). Trimming cost V 7 bases and J 1 base; bases outside gene matches: 5. There are 14 residues in the CDR3. The DNA of the CDR3 is TGCGCCAGCACCGACGGACAGGGGAACACTGAAGCTTTCTTT. This codes for CASTDGQGNTEAFF.

The V and J genes are TRBV2 and TRBJ2-1; possible D gene TRBD2, 6 bases. Germline V gene sequence: CDR1 SNHLY, CDR2 FYNNEI. This CDR3 contains 17 residues. Trimming stripped 8 bases from V and 1 base from J, with 21 bases between. In DNA form, the CDR3 reads TGTGCCAGCTGGGGAGGTGCCCTAGGCAGGTCCTACAATGAGCAGTTCTTC. It specifies CASWGGALGRSYNEQFF. Variable domain in full (rest from reference TRBV2 and TRBJ2-1): EPEVTQTPSHQVTQMGQEVILRCVPISNHLYFYWYRQILGQKVEFLVSFYNNEISEKSEIFDDQFSVERPDGSNFTLKIRSTKLEDSAMYFCASWGGALGRSYNEQFFGPGTRLTVL.

The gene calls are TRBV7-9 and TRBJ1-5, with D possibly matching TRBD1 (5 bases). Germline loops: CDR1 SEHNR, CDR2 FQNEAQ (reference sequence). This CDR3 spans 17 amino acids. V lost 5 bases, J lost 3 bases, and 20 bases lay in between. The CDR3 loop is CASSLAPGRGLNQPQHF. The CDR3 DNA is TGTGCCAGCAGCCTCGCGCCGGGGCGTGGGCTCAATCAGCCCCAGCATTTT.